This is a list of T cell receptor beta chains from one sample in a study of blood T cell repertoires in COVID-19. Profiled with immunoSEQ multiplex PCR; TCRdb holds only in-frame clones, not every one. The sample has some 130,000 clones, roughly 80% seen once. The sample taken for sequencing was PBMCs or T cells enriched from blood (not recorded which). These TCRs come from a man aged 40-50 years with acute COVID-19. The CDR3 runs from the conserved cysteine through the conserved F or W. Each record gives: D gene, clone size, V gene, J gene, CDR3 protein, CDR3 DNA. D genes are given only for firm matches. Part of the rows lack a size; the others show once, few, many or a class for expanded clones.

>.|.|TRBV19|TRBJ1-1
CASNEGTEAFF
TGTGCCAGTAACGAGGGCACTGAAGCTTTCTTT
>.|.|TRBV4-2|TRBJ1-2
CASSYEQGNNYGYTF
TGTGCCAGCAGCTACGAGCAGGGGAACAACTATGGCTACACCTTC
>TRBD1|.|TRBV24-1|TRBJ2-1
CATSAVGTGKSNEQFF
TGTGCCACCAGTGCGGTCGGGACAGGGAAGTCCAATGAGCAGTTCTTC
>.|.|TRBV6-2/TRBV6-3|TRBJ1-5
CASSLAGVGQPQHF
TGTGCCAGCAGTTTGGCGGGGGTCGGTCAACCCCAGCATTTT
>.|.|TRBV28|TRBJ2-7
CASSLQGREQYF
TGTGCCAGCAGTTTACAGGGGCGCGAGCAGTACTTC
>TRBD2|.|TRBV6-1|TRBJ2-5
CASSEVSGGAQTQYF
TGTGCCAGCAGTGAAGTTAGCGGGGGGGCCCAGACCCAGTACTTC
>.|.|TRBV18|TRBJ2-5
CASSPSSSLEETQYF
TGTGCCAGCTCACCGTCGAGTAGCTTGGAAGAGACCCAGTACTTC
>TRBD2|.|TRBV6-2/TRBV6-3|TRBJ2-3
CASSYPVGLAGDTDTQYF
TGTGCCAGCAGTTACCCGGTAGGACTAGCGGGGGACACAGATACGCAGTATTTT
>.|.|TRBV3-1/TRBV3-2|TRBJ1-1
CASSQDGQNTEAFF
TGTGCCAGCAGCCAGGACGGACAGAACACTGAAGCTTTCTTT
>TRBD1|.|TRBV14|TRBJ2-2
CASSSRTGTGELFF
TGTGCCAGCAGCTCCCGGACAGGGACCGGGGAGCTGTTTTTT
>TRBD1|.|TRBV19|TRBJ1-1
CASSRQGAGDTEAFF
TGTGCCAGTAGCCGCCAGGGGGCGGGAGACACTGAAGCTTTCTTT
>TRBD2|.|TRBV14|TRBJ2-7
CASSHKTSGGYEQYF
TGTGCCAGCAGCCACAAGACTAGCGGGGGCTACGAGCAGTACTTC
>TRBD2|.|TRBV24-1|TRBJ2-5
CATSTAGLAGEETQYF
TGTGCCACCAGCACGGCGGGACTAGCGGGAGAAGAGACCCAGTACTTC
>.|.|TRBV6-5|TRBJ2-7
CASSYSGGYSYEQYF
TGTGCCAGCAGTTACTCGGGGGGATACTCCTACGAGCAGTACTTC
>TRBD1|.|TRBV5-1|TRBJ2-1
CASSSTGGRNNEQFF
TGCGCCAGCAGCTCGACAGGGGGCCGTAACAATGAGCAGTTCTTC
>.|.|TRBV5-4|TRBJ2-1
CASSLSTGDQNVDEQFF
TGTGCCAGCAGCTTATCGACGGGGGACCAGAATGTCGATGAGCAGTTCTTC
>TRBD1|.|TRBV5-1|TRBJ2-7
CASSLETGDEQYF
TGCGCCAGCAGCTTGGAAACAGGGGACGAGCAGTACTTC
>TRBD1|.|TRBV10-2|TRBJ1-1
CASSTRTGQNTEAFF
TGCGCCAGCAGCACCAGGACAGGGCAGAACACTGAAGCTTTCTTT
>.|.|TRBV9|TRBJ2-3
CASSVGVGGDTQYF
TGTGCCAGCAGCGTAGGAGTAGGGGGAGATACGCAGTATTTT
>.|once|TRBV6-2/TRBV6-3|TRBJ2-6
CASSFSRYVSGANVLTF
TGTGCCAGCAGTTTCTCCCGGTATGTCTCTGGGGCCAACGTCCTGACTTTC
>TRBD2|.|TRBV6-5|TRBJ2-7
CASRTREGYYEQYF
TGTGCCAGCAGAACGCGGGAGGGCTACTACGAGCAGTACTTC
>.|.|TRBV28|TRBJ2-7
CASADGWSAYEQYF
TGTGCCAGCGCAGATGGATGGAGCGCCTACGAGCAGTACTTC
>.|.|TRBV4-1|TRBJ2-1
CASSQDGLVPANEQFF
TGCGCCAGCAGCCAAGATGGGCTGGTTCCCGCCAATGAGCAGTTCTTC
>TRBD1|once|TRBV15|TRBJ1-2
CATNTDRGYGYTF
TGTGCCACCAACACAGACAGGGGATATGGCTACACCTTC
>.|.|TRBV6-5|TRBJ2-7
CASSSPYEQYF
TGTGCCAGCAGTTCTCCCTACGAGCAGTACTTC
>.|.|TRBV11-3|TRBJ2-3
CASSLTGQPDTQYF
TGTGCCAGCAGCTTAACCGGACAACCAGATACGCAGTATTTT
>.|few|TRBV10-3|TRBJ1-2
CAISSPGARSYGYTF
TGTGCCATCAGTTCCCCAGGGGCCAGAAGTTATGGCTACACCTTC
>.|.|TRBV18|TRBJ1-5
CASSPSGDIFPQPQHF
TGTGCCAGCTCACCATCTGGCGACATTTTTCCTCAGCCCCAGCATTTT
>.|.|TRBV10-3|TRBJ1-5
CAIPGFGQPQHF
TGTGCCATCCCGGGGTTCGGGCAGCCCCAGCATTTT
>.|.|TRBV5-1|TRBJ2-1
CASSLSQGREQFF
TGCGCCAGCAGCTTGTCACAGGGCCGGGAGCAGTTCTTC
>TRBD1|.|TRBV6-5|TRBJ1-2
CASSSDRAGNYGYTF
TGTGCCAGCAGCTCCGACAGGGCGGGTAACTATGGCTACACCTTC